These 26 T cell receptor beta chains share one sample of origin, sequenced in a study of OX40 agonist ivuxolimab in advanced cancers. Repertoires were generated with immunoSEQ multiplex PCR, while TCRdb's copy carries only in-frame clones and drops some. This sample has about 68,000 clones; roughly 90% occur once, and the top ten carry about 1%. The sequencing here drew on CD4+ or CD8+ T cells sorted from blood, taken in a trial of the OX40 agonist ivuxolimab. The receptors were gathered from an adult with an advanced solid tumor such as melanoma, head and neck, liver or kidney cancer.

This clone came up once. This chain links TRBV4-1 with TRBJ1-3; tentative D call: TRBD1 (5 bases). The ends were cut back, 1 base at V and 0 bases at J, with 13 bases in the middle. Germline CDR1 is MGHRA and CDR2 is YSYEKL. The CDR3 is made up of 17 amino acids. DNA of the CDR3: TGCGCCAGCAGCCAAGCGACGGGAGGGGCCTCTGGAAACACCATATATTTT. This codes for CASSQATGGASGNTIYF.

This clone showed up just a few times. Within the sample, other DNA sequences also encode this same CDR3. The chain carries TRBV29-1 and TRBJ1-1; no firm D call. CDR3 size: 13 residues. Per the germline V gene, CDR1 is SQVTM and CDR2 is ANQGSEA. The V end was cut by 3 bases, the J end by 3 bases, with 11 bases between. The CDR3 is CSVDKGRDTEAFF. The CDR3 DNA is TGCAGCGTTGATAAGGGAAGAGACACTGAAGCTTTCTTT.

The chain uses TRBV7-2 and TRBJ2-3, with D maybe TRBD2 (6 bases). Trimming took 5 bases from V and 2 from J, leaving 14 bases between them. Germline lookup yields CDR1 SGHTA and CDR2 FQGNSA. CDR3 size: 15 residues. CDR3 nucleotide sequence: TGTGCCAGCAGCCATAGAGGGAGGATCACAGATACGCAGTATTTT. Its protein product is CASSHRGRITDTQYF.

DNA of the CDR3: TGCGCCAGCAGCTTGGACCTAGCCGGAACCGGGGAGCTGTTTTTT. This translates into CASSLDLAGTGELFF. The J gene is TRBJ2-2, the V gene TRBV5-1; D might be TRBD2 (5 bases). The germline V gene encodes CDR1 SGHRS and CDR2 YFSETQ. There are 15 residues in the CDR3. V shed 0 bases and J shed 5 bases, with 11 bases lying between them.

This chain connects TRBV11-3 to TRBJ2-1; D may match TRBD1 or TRBD2 (6 bases each). The CDR3 contains 15 residues. Germline values: CDR1 SGHNT, CDR2 YENEEA. The V and J ends lost 1 base and 3 bases respectively, with 10 bases between them. The CDR3 is CASSLGGGHYNEQFF. The CDR3 coding sequence is TGTGCCAGCAGCTTAGGAGGGGGGCACTACAATGAGCAGTTCTTC.

This clone was seen once. The chain has TRBV5-6 and TRBJ2-5, with 7 bases lining up with TRBD1. Germline V gene lookup returns CDR1 SGHDT and CDR2 YYEEEE. The CDR3 has 14 amino acids. V dropped 2 bases and J dropped 7; count of bases not matched to a gene: 8. The chain's CDR3 is CASSFGTAKSTQYF. In nucleotides, the CDR3 is TGTGCCAGCAGCTTCGGGACAGCCAAATCGACCCAGTACTTC.

This clone has just one count. This chain connects TRBV7-8 to TRBJ1-5, with 9 positions matching TRBD1. The length of the CDR3 is 18 residues. J lost 0 bases, V lost 0 bases, and 6 bases had no gene match. Germline V gene sequence: CDR1 SGHVS, CDR2 FQNEAQ. CDR3 amino acids: CASSLAPGTGYSNQPQHF. CDR3 bases: TGTGCCAGCAGCTTAGCCCCCGGGACAGGGTATAGCAATCAGCCCCAGCATTTT.

The chain uses TRBV28 and TRBJ2-1; D call uncertain. The CDR3 spans 12 residues. The V end lost 2 bases, the J end lost 12 bases, and 11 bases lay between the germline ends. Germline V gives CDR1 MDHEN, CDR2 SYDVKM. Written as DNA, the CDR3 is TGTGCCAGCAGTTTAAATGCCCGTGGGCAGTTCTTC. It translates to CASSLNARGQFF.

The V call is TRBV7-3, the J call TRBJ2-1; D perhaps matches TRBD2 (6 bases). The CDR3 covers 19 residues. The germline V gene has CDR1 SGHTA and CDR2 FQGTGA. V was trimmed by 1 base and J by 4 bases, leaving 23 bases between them. CDR3 nucleotides: TGTGCCAGCAGCTTAAGGGGCGGGGCAAATAAAAGGACTTACAATGAGCAGTTCTTC. This encodes CASSLRGGANKRTYNEQFF.

J is TRBJ2-7 and V is TRBV19; no clear D. From germline, CDR1 is LNHDA and CDR2 SQIVND (reference sequence). The CDR3 is made up of 14 amino acids. Trimming removed 2 bases at V and 6 bases at J, with 14 bases between. CDR3 sequence: CASSISRLRTEQYF. The CDR3 bases are TGTGCCAGTAGTATATCCCGTTTACGGACCGAGCAGTACTTC.

The J gene is TRBJ1-5, the V gene TRBV19; a weak D match, TRBD1 (6 bases). Looked up from germline, CDR1 is LNHDA and CDR2 is SQIVND (reference sequence). With 7 bases removed from V and 0 bases from J, the gap between germline ends came to 13 bases. The CDR3 is made up of 15 amino acids. The CDR3 nucleotides are TGTGCCAGTACGAGGACAGCCAATAGCAATCAGCCCCAGCATTTT. It encodes CASTRTANSNQPQHF.

This rearrangement joins TRBV19 to TRBJ1-4; D possibly corresponds to TRBD1 (5 bases). Looked up from germline, CDR1 is LNHDA and CDR2 is SQIVND (reference sequence). Between the trimmed V and J ends, which lost 7 bases and 0 bases, there was a span of 12 bases. The CDR3 runs 15 residues. The CDR3 loop reads CASNKGSATNEKLFF. The CDR3 DNA reads TGTGCCAGTAATAAGGGGTCGGCAACTAATGAAAAACTGTTTTTT. Complete variable domain (other parts from reference TRBV19 and TRBJ1-4): DGGITQSPKYLFRKEGQNVTLSCEQNLNHDAMYWYRQDPGQGLRLIYYSQIVNDFQKGDIAEGYSVSREKKESFPLTVTSAQKNPTAFYLCASNKGSATNEKLFFGSGTQLSVL.

V usage is TRBV28 and J usage is TRBJ2-7; 8 bases line up with TRBD2. Looked up from germline, CDR1 is MDHEN and CDR2 is SYDVKM. The V segment lost 2 bases and the J segment 7 bases; nucleotides outside the gene matches: 10. This CDR3 comprises 15 residues. The CDR3 spells CASSLPGLVRSEQYF. CDR3 in DNA: TGTGCCAGCAGTTTACCGGGACTAGTCCGTTCGGAGCAGTACTTC. The full variable domain, with the rest looked up from reference TRBV28 and TRBJ2-7, is DVKVTQSSRYLVKRTGEKVFLECVQDMDHENMFWYRQDPGLGLRLIYFSYDVKMKEKGDIPEGYSVSREKKERFSLILESASTNQTSMYLCASSLPGLVRSEQYFGPGTRLTVT.

This clone was seen a single time. V and J are TRBV2 and TRBJ2-2; 10 bases fit TRBD2. With 2 bases clipped from V and 4 bases from J, the junction kept 1 base outside the gene matches. Germline V gives CDR1 SNHLY, CDR2 FYNNEI. The length of the CDR3 is 15 residues. Here the CDR3 DNA reads TGTGCCAGCAGTGAACCTAGCGGGAGCACCGGGGAGCTGTTTTTT. It translates to CASSEPSGSTGELFF. The full variable domain, rest sourced from reference TRBV2 and TRBJ2-2, is EPEVTQTPSHQVTQMGQEVILRCVPISNHLYFYWYRQILGQKVEFLVSFYNNEISEKSEIFDDQFSVERPDGSNFTLKIRSTKLEDSAMYFCASSEPSGSTGELFFGEGSRLTVL.

The rearrangement links TRBV5-4 to TRBJ2-2; a weak D match, TRBD1 (6 bases). The germline V gene has CDR1 SGHNT and CDR2 YYREEE (reference sequence). The CDR3 has 17 residues. V was trimmed by 4 bases and J by 1 base, leaving 17 bases between them. For the CDR3, the DNA is TGTGCCAGCAGCGTAATAACGAGGGGGATGAACACCGGGGAGCTGTTTTTT. Its protein product is CASSVITRGMNTGELFF.

The chain is built from TRBV27 and TRBJ2-3, with TRBD2 matching 14 bases. The ends lost 4 bases at V and 5 bases at J; junction bases unmatched: 20. The germline gives CDR1 MNHEY, CDR2 SMNVEV (reference sequence). CDR3 length: 21 amino acids. CDR3 in DNA: TGTGCCAGCAGTTCATTAAAAGAGAGACTAGCGGGAGGGCCCAAGGGAGATACGCAGTATTTT. Translating it yields CASSSLKERLAGGPKGDTQYF.

The J gene is TRBJ2-3, the V gene TRBV19; tentative D call: TRBD2 (6 bases). The CDR3 totals 16 residues. Per germline, CDR1 LNHDA and CDR2 SQIVND (reference sequence). Between the trimmed V and J ends, which lost 5 bases and 6 bases, there was a span of 21 bases. As DNA, the CDR3 is TGTGCCAGTAGTGAGCCCGGGACTCTCCCTGCGGATACGCAGTATTTT. Translating gives CASSEPGTLPADTQYF.

The CDR3 protein is CASSLKADSSGNTIYF. CDR3 nucleotides: TGCGCCAGCAGCCTTAAGGCGGACAGCTCTGGAAACACCATATATTTT. The V and J genes are TRBV4-1 and TRBJ1-3, with D perhaps TRBD1 (6 bases). The ends were cut back, 4 bases at V and 0 bases at J, with 13 bases in the middle. The CDR3 has 16 amino acids. Germline CDR1 MGHRA, CDR2 YSYEKL.

The genes are TRBV18 and TRBJ2-7; either TRBD1 or TRBD2 may supply D (5 bases each). V dropped 4 bases and J dropped 4 bases, with 17 bases sitting between them. Germline-derived CDR1 and CDR2 are KGHSH and LQKENI. This CDR3 has 15 amino acids. The DNA for the CDR3 is TGTGCCAGCTCACTCGGGACGGGAATTAATTACGAGCAGTACTTC. Translated: CASSLGTGINYEQYF. The full variable domain, in which reference TRBV18 and TRBJ2-7 provide the parts outside the CDR3, is NAGVMQNPRHLVRRRGQEARLRCSPMKGHSHVYWYRQLPEEGLKFMVYLQKENIIDESGMPKERFSAEFPKEGPSILRIQQVVRGDSAAYFCASSLGTGINYEQYFGPGTRLTVT.

This rearrangement joins TRBV11-2 to TRBJ1-3; 10 bases map to TRBD1. With 0 bases clipped from V and 9 bases from J, the junction kept 5 bases outside the gene matches. The germline V gene encodes CDR1 SGHAT and CDR2 FQNNGV. This CDR3 has 15 residues. In DNA, the CDR3 is TGTGCCAGCAGCTTAGATCCCCGGACAGGGGGCACCATATATTTT. Translating gives CASSLDPRTGGTIYF.

About this clone: Germline is not matched at one junction end, which may reflect a read error. The gene calls are TRBV4-1 and TRBJ2-1, with TRBD2 identical over 7 bases. Germline V CDR1 and CDR2: MGHRA, YSYEKL. The CDR3 is 16 amino acids. In DNA form, the CDR3 reads TGCGCTAGCAGCCAAGATCTAGCGGCCTCTAACAATGAGCAGTTCTTC. Translation gives CASSQDLAASNNEQFF.

This chain uses TRBV18 with TRBJ2-7; the D gene could be TRBD1 or TRBD2 (6 bases each). The V gene lost 0 bases and the J gene lost 1 base, with 13 bases spanning the gap. Per germline, CDR1 KGHSH and CDR2 LQKENI. The CDR3 spans 16 residues. The CDR3 bases are TGTGCCAGCTCACCACCACAGGGAGGAGGGTCCTACGAGCAGTACTTC. It specifies CASSPPQGGGSYEQYF.

The chain employs TRBV20-1 and TRBJ2-2; D gene unclear. Germline loops: CDR1 DFQATT, CDR2 SNEGSKA (reference sequence). CDR3 length equals 11 residues. V was pared by 6 bases and J by 6 bases, with 8 bases between. CDR3 in amino acids: CSADDAGELFF. The CDR3 DNA reads as TGCAGTGCCGATGACGCCGGGGAGCTGTTTTTT.

This rearrangement joins TRBV14 to TRBJ2-1; 12 bases are a match to TRBD2. Germline trimming cut 4 bases from V and 7 bases from J; bases unmatched to any gene: 2. Per germline, CDR1 SGHDN and CDR2 FVKESK. There are 14 residues in the CDR3. The CDR3 loop reads CASSPGTSGNEQFF. The DNA of the CDR3 is TGTGCCAGCAGCCCCGGGACTAGCGGGAATGAGCAGTTCTTC.

The CDR3 DNA is TGCGCCAGCAGCTTGGGAGGGCGCGGGGACACAGATACGCAGTATTTT. Translating gives CASSLGGRGDTDTQYF. This chain joins TRBV5-1 and TRBJ2-3, with a tentative D call TRBD2 (6 bases). V was cut by 0 bases and J by 2 bases, with 13 bases left in between. The CDR3 is made up of 16 amino acids. The germline gives CDR1 SGHRS, CDR2 YFSETQ.

V gene TRBV5-1 combines with J gene TRBJ2-5; 8 positions match TRBD2. The CDR3 totals 16 residues. Germline CDR1 SGHRS, CDR2 YFSETQ. Germline trimming cut 1 base from V and 2 bases from J; bases unmatched to any gene: 7. CDR3 nucleotide sequence: TGCGCCAGCAGCTTGCCGTCGGGAGGGGGACAAGAGACCCAGTACTTC. It encodes CASSLPSGGGQETQYF.